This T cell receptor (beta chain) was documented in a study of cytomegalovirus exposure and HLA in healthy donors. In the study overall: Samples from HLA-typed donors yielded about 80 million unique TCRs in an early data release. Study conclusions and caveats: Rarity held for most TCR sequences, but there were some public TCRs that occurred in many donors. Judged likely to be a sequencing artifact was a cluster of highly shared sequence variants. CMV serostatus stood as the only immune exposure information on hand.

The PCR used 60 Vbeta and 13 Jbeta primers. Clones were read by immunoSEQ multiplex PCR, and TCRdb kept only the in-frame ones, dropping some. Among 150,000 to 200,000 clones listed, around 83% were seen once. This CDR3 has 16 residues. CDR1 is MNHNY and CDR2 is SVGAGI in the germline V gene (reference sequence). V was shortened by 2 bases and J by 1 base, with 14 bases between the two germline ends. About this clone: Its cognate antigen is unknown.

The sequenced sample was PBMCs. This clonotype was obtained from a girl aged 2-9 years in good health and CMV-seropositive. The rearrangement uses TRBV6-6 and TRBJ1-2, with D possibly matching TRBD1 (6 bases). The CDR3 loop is CASSYRGGAINYGYTF. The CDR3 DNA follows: TGTGCCAGCAGTTACAGAGGGGGGGCCATTAACTATGGCTACACCTTC.